This T cell receptor (beta chain) was obtained from a study of CD8+CD57+ T cells in acquired aplastic anemia. Genomic DNA, the template, was used for profiling of the TCR beta VDJ and CDR3. TCRdb re-derived calls from the reads in MiXCR, one entry per CDR3 protein. The table records approximately 380,000 distinct CDR3 sequences, just under 70% of them present only once. Germline CDR1 and CDR2: SGHTA and FQGNSA. This CDR3 comprises 15 residues. Concerning this clonotype: Compared with germline, one end of the junction differs, possibly owing to a read error.

This chain uses TRBV7-2 with TRBJ1-6; D gene ambiguous. The sample consisted of sorted CD4+, CD8+, or CD8+CD57+ T cells (not recorded which) from PBMCs. The TCR comes from a human donor in good health, serving as a control. The CDR3 DNA reads as TGTGCCAGCAGCTTACCGGGAGACGGGTACTCACAGCACTACTTT. As protein: CASSLPGDGYSQHYF.